The following is a T cell receptor (beta chain) sequence with its context. The sample is drawn from a study of cytomegalovirus exposure and HLA in healthy donors. Per germline, CDR1 SGHDT and CDR2 YYEEEE. The J segment lost 2 bases and the V segment lost 4 bases, leaving 11 bases of the junction unmatched. This CDR3 comprises 16 residues. The PCR made use of 60 Vbeta and 13 Jbeta primers. Libraries were prepared by immunoSEQ multiplex PCR; TCRdb keeps only in-frame clonotypes and omits some of them. This sample has over 45,000 clones, with approximately 83% found just once. This rearrangement joins TRBV5-6 to TRBJ2-7; TRBD1 aligns across 8 bases. The sample was PBMCs. The clonotype was recovered from a man aged 25 to 40 in good health and CMV-seronegative. The CDR3 is CASSRYQGAITYEQYF. The DNA of the CDR3 is TGTGCCAGCAGCCGTTACCAGGGGGCGATCACCTACGAGCAGTACTTC.